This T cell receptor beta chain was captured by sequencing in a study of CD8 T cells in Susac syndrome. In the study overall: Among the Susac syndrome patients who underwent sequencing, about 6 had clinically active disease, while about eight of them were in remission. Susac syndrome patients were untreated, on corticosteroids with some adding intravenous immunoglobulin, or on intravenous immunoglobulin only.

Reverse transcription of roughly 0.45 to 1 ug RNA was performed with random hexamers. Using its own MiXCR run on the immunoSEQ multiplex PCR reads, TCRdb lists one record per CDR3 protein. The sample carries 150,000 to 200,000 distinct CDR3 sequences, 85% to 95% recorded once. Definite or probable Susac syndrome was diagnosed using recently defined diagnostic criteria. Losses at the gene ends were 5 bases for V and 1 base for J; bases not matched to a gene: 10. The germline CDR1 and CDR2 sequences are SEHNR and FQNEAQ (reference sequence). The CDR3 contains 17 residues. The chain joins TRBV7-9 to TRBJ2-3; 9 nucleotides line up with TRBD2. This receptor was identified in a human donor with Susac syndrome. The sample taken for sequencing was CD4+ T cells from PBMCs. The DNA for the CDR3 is TGTGCCAGCAGCCCCCTTCTACTAGCGGGTCGCACAGATACGCAGTATTTT. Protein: CASSPLLLAGRTDTQYF.